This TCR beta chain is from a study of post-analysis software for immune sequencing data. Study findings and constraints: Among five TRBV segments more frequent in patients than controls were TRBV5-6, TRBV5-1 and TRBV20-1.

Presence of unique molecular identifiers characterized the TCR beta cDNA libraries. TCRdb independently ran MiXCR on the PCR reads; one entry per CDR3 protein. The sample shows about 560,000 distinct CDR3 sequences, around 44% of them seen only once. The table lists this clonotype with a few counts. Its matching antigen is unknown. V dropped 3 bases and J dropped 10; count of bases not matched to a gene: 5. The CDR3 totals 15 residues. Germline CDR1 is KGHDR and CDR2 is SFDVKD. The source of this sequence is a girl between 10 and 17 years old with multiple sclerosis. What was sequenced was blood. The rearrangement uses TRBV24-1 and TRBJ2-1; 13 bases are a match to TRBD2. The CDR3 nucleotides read TGTGCCACCAGTGATCCGGGACTAGCGGGGCGGGAGCAGTTCTTC. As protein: CATSDPGLAGREQFF.